A selection of T cell receptor beta chains follows, all from one sample in a study of blood T cell repertoires in COVID-19. Generated by immunoSEQ multiplex PCR, the TCRdb table keeps only in-frame clones and is missing some. The sample carries about 75,000 clones, about 74% recorded once. Source material: peripheral blood. The receptors originated from a human donor with acute or convalescent COVID-19. The donor label of this sample is uncertain. Both conserved end residues are part of each CDR3. Fields, in order: CDR3 DNA, CDR3 protein, J gene, D gene, V gene, clone size. D genes are given only for firm matches. The size field is filled for only some rows; it gives once, few, many or a size class.

DNA: TGTGCCTGGAGTGGTCAGGCGTCCTACGAGCAGTACTTC
CDR3: CAWSGQASYEQYF
J: TRBJ2-7
D: -
V: TRBV30
size: -

DNA: TGTGCCAGCAGCCAAGCGCGGACTAGCGAAAACATTCAGTACTTC
CDR3: CASSQARTSENIQYF
J: TRBJ2-4
D: TRBD2
V: TRBV4-2
size: -

DNA: TGTGCCAGCAGTTACGGTAGGGGGATAAGCTCTGGGGCCAACGTCCTGACTTTC
CDR3: CASSYGRGISSGANVLTF
J: TRBJ2-6
D: -
V: TRBV6-2/TRBV6-3
size: -

DNA: TGTGCCAGCAGCGTGCGACCGGGACAGGGGGCTAATGAGCAGTTCTTC
CDR3: CASSVRPGQGANEQFF
J: TRBJ2-1
D: TRBD1
V: TRBV11-2
size: few

DNA: TGTGCCAGCAGCGTGGACAGGTTGGGCACAGATACGCAGTATTTT
CDR3: CASSVDRLGTDTQYF
J: TRBJ2-3
D: TRBD1
V: TRBV6-5
size: -

DNA: TGTGCCAGCAGCTTGGCGTCTAGCGGGGGGGGGTACAATGAGCAGTTCTTC
CDR3: CASSLASSGGGYNEQFF
J: TRBJ2-1
D: TRBD2
V: TRBV5-4
size: -

DNA: TGTGCCAGCAGCGCAGACCCGGGACTAGCGGGAGGGCCCAAATTCTTC
CDR3: CASSADPGLAGGPKFF
J: TRBJ2-1
D: TRBD2
V: TRBV9
size: -

DNA: TGTGCCAGCAGCTCCGGGACAGACTACGAGCAGTACTTC
CDR3: CASSSGTDYEQYF
J: TRBJ2-7
D: TRBD1
V: TRBV7-9
size: -

DNA: TGTGCCAGCAGCCCGAACGCAGGGGTTGGGGAAAAACTGTTTTTT
CDR3: CASSPNAGVGEKLFF
J: TRBJ1-4
D: -
V: TRBV11-2
size: -

DNA: TGTGCCAGCAGCTCGAGTAGCGGATACAATGAGCAGTTCTTC
CDR3: CASSSSSGYNEQFF
J: TRBJ2-1
D: -
V: TRBV5-6
size: -

DNA: TGTGCCAGCAGCTTCCCAAGCGGGGGGGAAACCAGCACAGATACGCAGTATTTT
CDR3: CASSFPSGGETSTDTQYF
J: TRBJ2-3
D: TRBD2
V: TRBV7-2
size: -

DNA: TGCGCCAGCAGCCCCGGGACTAGCGTCTCTAACGAGCAGTTCTTC
CDR3: CASSPGTSVSNEQFF
J: TRBJ2-1
D: TRBD2
V: TRBV5-1
size: once

DNA: TGTGCCAGCAGCGTACTAGCGGGAGATACCGGGGAGCTGTTTTTT
CDR3: CASSVLAGDTGELFF
J: TRBJ2-2
D: TRBD2
V: TRBV27
size: few

DNA: TGTGCCAGCAGCTTAGGGACAGGCAACACCGGGGAGCTGTTTTTT
CDR3: CASSLGTGNTGELFF
J: TRBJ2-2
D: TRBD1
V: TRBV11-3
size: few

DNA: TGCGCCAGCAGCGGTGGACTAGCGGGGACCACAGATACGCAGTATTTT
CDR3: CASSGGLAGTTDTQYF
J: TRBJ2-3
D: TRBD2
V: TRBV5-1
size: -

DNA: TGTGCCAGCAGCTGGAGGCAGCTTCTTAGCACAGATACGCAGTATTTT
CDR3: CASSWRQLLSTDTQYF
J: TRBJ2-3
D: -
V: TRBV7-9
size: -

DNA: TGTGCCAGCAGCCAAGATCAGTCGGCGGGGGGAATCGGGGAGCTGTTTTTT
CDR3: CASSQDQSAGGIGELFF
J: TRBJ2-2
D: TRBD2
V: TRBV4-2
size: few

DNA: TGTGCCAGCAGCCCAGGACAGCTCAATCAGCCCCAGCATTTT
CDR3: CASSPGQLNQPQHF
J: TRBJ1-5
D: -
V: TRBV2
size: -

DNA: TGTGCCAGCAGTACCAGGGCGGACAATCAGCCCCAGCATTTT
CDR3: CASSTRADNQPQHF
J: TRBJ1-5
D: -
V: TRBV6-5
size: -

DNA: TGTGCCAGCTTCCTCACCGGGACAGAAAATCAGCCCCAGCATTTT
CDR3: CASFLTGTENQPQHF
J: TRBJ1-5
D: TRBD1
V: TRBV28
size: -

DNA: TGTGCCAGCAGAAAAGGGGTGGCTTCCGGGGAGCTGTTTTTT
CDR3: CASRKGVASGELFF
J: TRBJ2-2
D: -
V: TRBV6-4
size: -

DNA: TGTGCCTGGACCCAGCACCGGGACAGGACTGAAAAACTGTTTTTT
CDR3: CAWTQHRDRTEKLFF
J: TRBJ1-4
D: TRBD1
V: TRBV30
size: -

DNA: TGTGCCAGCAGCTTGGGAGGACAGGGTCGAGAGACCCAGTACTTC
CDR3: CASSLGGQGRETQYF
J: TRBJ2-5
D: TRBD1
V: TRBV5-5
size: -

DNA: TGTGCCAGCAGCCCTGGACAGGGGAACACTGAAGCTTTCTTT
CDR3: CASSPGQGNTEAFF
J: TRBJ1-1
D: TRBD1
V: TRBV5-5
size: -

DNA: TGTGCCAGCAGCCCTCAACCGGGACAGGGCAATGAGCAGTTCTTC
CDR3: CASSPQPGQGNEQFF
J: TRBJ2-1
D: TRBD1
V: TRBV11-2
size: -

DNA: TGTGCCAGCAGCTCGCTCGGGACTAGCCGTTCAGCAGATACGCAGTATTTT
CDR3: CASSSLGTSRSADTQYF
J: TRBJ2-3
D: TRBD2
V: TRBV28
size: -

DNA: TGCGCCAGCAGCCAAGCCTGGACAGGGAGCAATGAGCAGTTCTTC
CDR3: CASSQAWTGSNEQFF
J: TRBJ2-1
D: TRBD1
V: TRBV4-3
size: -

DNA: TGTGCCAGCAGCCCTAGCGGGGGGGCCTTGGGTGGAGATACGCAGTATTTT
CDR3: CASSPSGGALGGDTQYF
J: TRBJ2-3
D: TRBD2
V: TRBV28
size: -

DNA: TGTGCCAGCAGTTACAGGCGGGGGGGCTACAATGAGCAGTTCTTC
CDR3: CASSYRRGGYNEQFF
J: TRBJ2-1
D: TRBD2
V: TRBV6-2/TRBV6-3
size: -

DNA: TGTGCCATCAGTGCCGACTGGACTAGGGAAACAGATACGCAGTATTTT
CDR3: CAISADWTRETDTQYF
J: TRBJ2-3
D: TRBD2
V: TRBV10-3
size: -